Sequencing of this T cell receptor (beta chain) was carried out in a study of blood T cell repertoires in COVID-19. On the study more broadly: Specimens from acute and convalescent COVID-19 originated in the United States, Italy and Spain. PBMCs, B-cell-depleted T cells, or T cells were the source of the cDNA or gDNA that made up the material.

Seattle patient enrollment occurred during active infection, with longitudinal follow-up thereafter. As originally analysed: Amplification from reference gene primers served as the basis for estimated nucleated cell counts. Profiled with immunoSEQ multiplex PCR; TCRdb holds only in-frame clones, not every one. D and trimming come from the DNA, and the V and J calls and clone size come from that table. The table includes some 250,000 clones, around 90% detected once. The CDR3 is 13 amino acids. Trimming left V 7 bases short and J 6 bases short, with 15 bases between. Material: peripheral blood. This chain connects TRBV12-3 or TRBV12-4 to TRBJ1-1; D might be TRBD1 (5 bases). This clonotype originated in a woman aged 55-70 years with COVID-19, enrolled during active disease. The CDR3: CASTLGPGAEAFF. As DNA, the CDR3 is TGTGCCAGCACCTTGGGGCCGGGCGCTGAAGCTTTCTTT.